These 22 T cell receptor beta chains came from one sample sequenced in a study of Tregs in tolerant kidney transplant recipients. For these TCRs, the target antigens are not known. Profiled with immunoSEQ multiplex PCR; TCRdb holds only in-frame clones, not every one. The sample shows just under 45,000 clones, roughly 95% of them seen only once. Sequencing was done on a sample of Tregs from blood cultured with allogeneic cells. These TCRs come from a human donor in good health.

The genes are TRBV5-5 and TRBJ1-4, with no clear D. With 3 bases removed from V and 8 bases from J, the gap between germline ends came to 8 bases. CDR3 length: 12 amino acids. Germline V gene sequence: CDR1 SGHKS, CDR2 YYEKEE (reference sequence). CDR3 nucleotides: TGTGCCAGCAGCTCGGCAGAGGAAAAACTGTTTTTT. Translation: CASSSAEEKLFF. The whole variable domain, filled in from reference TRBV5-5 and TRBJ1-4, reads DAGVTQSPTHLIKTRGQQVTLRCSPISGHKSVSWYQQVLGQGPQFIFQYYEKEERGRGNFPDRFSARQFPNYSSELNVNALLLGDSALYLCASSSAEEKLFFGSGTQLSVL.

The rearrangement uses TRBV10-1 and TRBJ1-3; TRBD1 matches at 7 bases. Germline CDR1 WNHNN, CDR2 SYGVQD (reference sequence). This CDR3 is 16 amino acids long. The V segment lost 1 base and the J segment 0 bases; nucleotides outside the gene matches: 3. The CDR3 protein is CASSEFGTVSGNTIYF. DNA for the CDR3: TGCGCCAGCAGTGAGTTCGGGACAGTCTCTGGAAACACCATATATTTT.

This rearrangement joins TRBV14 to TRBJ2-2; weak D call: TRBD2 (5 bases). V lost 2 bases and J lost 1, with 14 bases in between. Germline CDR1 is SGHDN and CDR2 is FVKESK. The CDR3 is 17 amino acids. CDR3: CASSQRLIARNTGELFF. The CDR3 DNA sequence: TGTGCCAGCAGCCAACGGTTAATAGCGAGGAACACCGGGGAGCTGTTTTTT.

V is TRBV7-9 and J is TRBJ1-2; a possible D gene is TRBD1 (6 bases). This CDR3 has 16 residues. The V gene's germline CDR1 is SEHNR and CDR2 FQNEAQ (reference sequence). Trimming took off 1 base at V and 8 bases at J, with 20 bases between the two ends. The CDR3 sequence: CASSLDLSGTPKGYTF. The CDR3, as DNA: TGTGCCAGCAGCTTAGACCTCTCCGGGACACCTAAAGGCTACACCTTC.

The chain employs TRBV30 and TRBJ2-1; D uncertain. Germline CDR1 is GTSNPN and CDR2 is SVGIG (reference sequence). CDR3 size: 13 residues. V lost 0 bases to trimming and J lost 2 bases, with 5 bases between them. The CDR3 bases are TGTGCCTGGAGTGTGTGGCCCTACAATGAGCAGTTCTTC. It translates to CAWSVWPYNEQFF. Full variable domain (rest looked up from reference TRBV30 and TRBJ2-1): SQTIHQWPATLVQPVGSPLSLECTVEGTSNPNLYWYRQAAGRGLQLLFYSVGIGQISSEVPQNLSASRPQDRQFILSSKKLLLSDSGFYLCAWSVWPYNEQFFGPGTRLTVL.

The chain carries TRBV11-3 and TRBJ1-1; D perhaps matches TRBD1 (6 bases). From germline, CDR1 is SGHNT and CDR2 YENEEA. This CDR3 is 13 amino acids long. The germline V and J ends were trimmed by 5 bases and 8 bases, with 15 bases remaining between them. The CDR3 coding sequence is TGTGCCAGCAGCCCGTCACCACAGGGCGAAGCTTTCTTT. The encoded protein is CASSPSPQGEAFF.

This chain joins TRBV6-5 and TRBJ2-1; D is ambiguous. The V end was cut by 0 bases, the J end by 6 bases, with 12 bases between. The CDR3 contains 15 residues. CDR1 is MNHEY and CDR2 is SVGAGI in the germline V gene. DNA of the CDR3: TGTGCCAGCAGTTACTCGAGAAGTGTCCGCAATGAGCAGTTCTTC. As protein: CASSYSRSVRNEQFF.

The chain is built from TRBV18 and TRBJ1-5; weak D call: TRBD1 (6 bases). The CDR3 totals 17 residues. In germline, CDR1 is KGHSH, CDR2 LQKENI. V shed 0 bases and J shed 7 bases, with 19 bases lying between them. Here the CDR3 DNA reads TGTGCCAGCTCACCACCGAATACGGGGGCGTTTGGACAGCCCCAGCATTTT. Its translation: CASSPPNTGAFGQPQHF.

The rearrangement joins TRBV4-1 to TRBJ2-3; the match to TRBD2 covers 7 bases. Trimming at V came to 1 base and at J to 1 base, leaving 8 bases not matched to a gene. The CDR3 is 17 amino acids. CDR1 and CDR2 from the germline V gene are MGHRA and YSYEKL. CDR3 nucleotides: TGCGCCAGCAGCCAAGTAGGCACTAGCGTCGGCACAGATACGCAGTATTTT. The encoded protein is CASSQVGTSVGTDTQYF.

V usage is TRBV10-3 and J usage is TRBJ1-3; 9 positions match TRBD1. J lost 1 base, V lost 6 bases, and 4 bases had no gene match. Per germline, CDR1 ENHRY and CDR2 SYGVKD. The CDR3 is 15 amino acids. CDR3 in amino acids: CAISPTGGSGNTIYF. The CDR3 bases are TGTGCCATCAGCCCGACAGGGGGTTCTGGAAACACCATATATTTT.

The CDR3 loop is CASSLTGHNEKLFF. The CDR3 DNA reads as TGTGCCAGTAGTTTGACAGGCCACAATGAAAAACTGTTTTTT. J is TRBJ1-4 and V is TRBV19; D is perhaps TRBD1 (6 bases). CDR1 and CDR2 (germline): LNHDA, SQIVND (reference sequence). The CDR3 has 14 amino acids. Trimming left V 5 bases short and J 5 bases short, with 12 bases between.

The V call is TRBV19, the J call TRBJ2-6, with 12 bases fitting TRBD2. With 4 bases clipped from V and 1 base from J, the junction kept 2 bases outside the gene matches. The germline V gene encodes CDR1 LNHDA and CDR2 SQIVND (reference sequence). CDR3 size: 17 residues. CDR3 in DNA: TGTGCCAGTAGTAACCTAGCGGGAGGGTCTGGGGCCAACGTCCTGACTTTC. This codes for CASSNLAGGSGANVLTF.

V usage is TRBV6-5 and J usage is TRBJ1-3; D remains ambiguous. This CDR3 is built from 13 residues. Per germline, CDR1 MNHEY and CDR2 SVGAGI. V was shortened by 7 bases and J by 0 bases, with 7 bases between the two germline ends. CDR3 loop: CASTPSSGNTIYF. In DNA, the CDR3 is TGTGCCAGCACTCCCAGCTCTGGAAACACCATATATTTT.

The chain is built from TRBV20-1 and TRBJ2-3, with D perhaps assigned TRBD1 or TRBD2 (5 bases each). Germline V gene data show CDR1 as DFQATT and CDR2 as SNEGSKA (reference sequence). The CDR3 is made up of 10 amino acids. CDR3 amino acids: CRGGGDTQYF. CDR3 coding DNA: TGCAGGGGTGGGGGAGATACGCAGTATTTT.

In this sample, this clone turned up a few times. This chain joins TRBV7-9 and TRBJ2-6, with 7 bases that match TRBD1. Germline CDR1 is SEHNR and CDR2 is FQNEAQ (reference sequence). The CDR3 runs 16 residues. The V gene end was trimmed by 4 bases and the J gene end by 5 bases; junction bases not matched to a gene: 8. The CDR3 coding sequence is TGTGCCAGCAGCTCGAAGCGGACAGGCTGGGCCAACGTCCTGACTTTC. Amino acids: CASSSKRTGWANVLTF.

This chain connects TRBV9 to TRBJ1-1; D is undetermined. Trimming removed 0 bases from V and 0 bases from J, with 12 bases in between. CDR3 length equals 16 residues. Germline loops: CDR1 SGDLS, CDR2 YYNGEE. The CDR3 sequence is CASSVGAGGVNTEAFF. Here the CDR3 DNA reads TGTGCCAGCAGCGTAGGAGCCGGCGGGGTGAACACTGAAGCTTTCTTT. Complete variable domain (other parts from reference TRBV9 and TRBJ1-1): DSGVTQTPKHLITATGQRVTLRCSPRSGDLSVYWYQQSLDQGLQFLIQYYNGEERAKGNILERFSAQQFPDLHSELNLSSLELGDSALYFCASSVGAGGVNTEAFFGQGTRLTVV.

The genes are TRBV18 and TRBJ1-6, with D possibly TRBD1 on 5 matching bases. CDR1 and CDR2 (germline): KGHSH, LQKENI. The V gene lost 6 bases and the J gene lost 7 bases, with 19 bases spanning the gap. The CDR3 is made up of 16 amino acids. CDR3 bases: TGTGCCAGCTCGTCCCTCGGCAGCGGGGGGAATTCACCCCTCCACTTT. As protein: CASSSLGSGGNSPLHF.

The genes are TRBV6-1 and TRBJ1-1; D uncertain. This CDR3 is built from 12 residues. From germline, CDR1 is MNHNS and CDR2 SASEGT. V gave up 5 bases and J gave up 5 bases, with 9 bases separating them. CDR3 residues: CASSIGRTEAFF. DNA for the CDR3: TGTGCCAGCAGTATCGGAAGAACTGAAGCTTTCTTT.

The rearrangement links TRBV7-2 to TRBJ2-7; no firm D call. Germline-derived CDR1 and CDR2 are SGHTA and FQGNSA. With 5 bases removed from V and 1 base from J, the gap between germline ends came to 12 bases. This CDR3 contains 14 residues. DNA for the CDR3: TGTGCCAGCAGCCCCCGACGCTCATCCTACGAGCAGTACTTC. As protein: CASSPRRSSYEQYF.

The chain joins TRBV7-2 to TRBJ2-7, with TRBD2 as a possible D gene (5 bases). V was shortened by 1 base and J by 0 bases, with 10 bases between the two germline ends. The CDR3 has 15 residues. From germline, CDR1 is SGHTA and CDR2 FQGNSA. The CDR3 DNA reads TGTGCCAGCAGCTTAGGAGGGTCAAGCTCCTACGAGCAGTACTTC. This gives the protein CASSLGGSSSYEQYF.

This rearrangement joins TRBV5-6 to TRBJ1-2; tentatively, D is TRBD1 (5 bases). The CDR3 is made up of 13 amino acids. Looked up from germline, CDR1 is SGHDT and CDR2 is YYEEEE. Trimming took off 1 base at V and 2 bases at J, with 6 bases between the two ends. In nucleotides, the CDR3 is TGTGCCAGCAGCTTGTGGGGGAACTATGGCTACACCTTC. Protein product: CASSLWGNYGYTF.

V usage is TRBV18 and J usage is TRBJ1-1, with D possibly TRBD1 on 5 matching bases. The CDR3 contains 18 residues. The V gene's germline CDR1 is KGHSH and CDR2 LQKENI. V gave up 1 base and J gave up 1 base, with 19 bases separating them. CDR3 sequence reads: CASSPQTAPVWGNTEAFF. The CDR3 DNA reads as TGTGCCAGCTCACCACAGACAGCACCCGTCTGGGGGAACACTGAAGCTTTCTTT.